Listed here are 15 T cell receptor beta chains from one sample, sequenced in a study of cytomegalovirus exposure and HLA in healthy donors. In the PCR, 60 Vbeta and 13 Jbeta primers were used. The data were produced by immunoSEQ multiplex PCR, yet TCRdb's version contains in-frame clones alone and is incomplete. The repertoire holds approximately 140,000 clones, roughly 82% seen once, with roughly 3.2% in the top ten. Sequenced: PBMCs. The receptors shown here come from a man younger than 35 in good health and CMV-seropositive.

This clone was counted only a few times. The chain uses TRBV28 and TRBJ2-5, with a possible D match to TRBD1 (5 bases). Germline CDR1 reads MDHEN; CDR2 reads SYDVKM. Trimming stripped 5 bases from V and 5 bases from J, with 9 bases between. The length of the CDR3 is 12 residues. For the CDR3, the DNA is TGTGCCAGCAGTGTGGGGCGGGAGACCCAGTACTTC. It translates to CASSVGRETQYF.

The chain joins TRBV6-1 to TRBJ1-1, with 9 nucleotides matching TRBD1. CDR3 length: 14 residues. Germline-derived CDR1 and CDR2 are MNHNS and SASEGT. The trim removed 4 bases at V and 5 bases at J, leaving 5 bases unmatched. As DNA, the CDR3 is TGTGCCAGCAGTGCGGGACAGGGAGAGACTGAAGCTTTCTTT. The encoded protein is CASSAGQGETEAFF.

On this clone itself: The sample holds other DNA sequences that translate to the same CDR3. CDR3 DNA: TGTGCCAGCAGTTACATGGCGGGACAGGGCACAGATACGCAGTATTTT. It is translated as CASSYMAGQGTDTQYF. The rearrangement uses TRBV6-5 and TRBJ2-3; 8 positions match TRBD1. V dropped 2 bases and J dropped 1; count of bases not matched to a gene: 5. Germline CDR1 is MNHEY and CDR2 is SVGAGI. The CDR3 spans 16 residues.

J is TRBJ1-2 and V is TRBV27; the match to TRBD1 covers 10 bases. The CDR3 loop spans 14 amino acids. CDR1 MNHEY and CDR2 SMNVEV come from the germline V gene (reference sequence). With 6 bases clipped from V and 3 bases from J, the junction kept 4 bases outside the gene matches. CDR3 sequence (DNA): TGTGCCAGCAGGGGACAGGGGTTTGACTATGGCTACACCTTC. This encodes CASRGQGFDYGYTF.

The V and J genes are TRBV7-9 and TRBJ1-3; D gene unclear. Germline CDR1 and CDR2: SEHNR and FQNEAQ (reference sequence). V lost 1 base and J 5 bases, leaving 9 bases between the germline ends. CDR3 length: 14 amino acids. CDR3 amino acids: CASSLDGGRNTIYF. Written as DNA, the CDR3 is TGTGCCAGCAGCTTAGATGGAGGGAGAAACACCATATATTTT.

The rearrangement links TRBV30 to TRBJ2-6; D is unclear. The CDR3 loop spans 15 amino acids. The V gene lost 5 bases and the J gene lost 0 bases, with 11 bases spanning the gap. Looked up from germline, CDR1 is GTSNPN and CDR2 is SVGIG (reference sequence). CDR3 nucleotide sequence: TGTGCCTGGTCTCGGAGTTTCTCTGGGGCCAACGTCCTGACTTTC. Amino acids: CAWSRSFSGANVLTF.

The CDR3 nucleotides are TGTGCCACCAGCAGAGATCGTACAGGGAGCACCTTC. This codes for CATSRDRTGSTF. The gene calls are TRBV15 and TRBJ1-2; TRBD1 might be the D (6 bases). Germline V CDR1 and CDR2: LNHNV, YYDKDF (reference sequence). This CDR3 has 12 amino acids. Trimming shortened V by 0 bases and J by 13 bases, and 12 bases separated the two germline ends.

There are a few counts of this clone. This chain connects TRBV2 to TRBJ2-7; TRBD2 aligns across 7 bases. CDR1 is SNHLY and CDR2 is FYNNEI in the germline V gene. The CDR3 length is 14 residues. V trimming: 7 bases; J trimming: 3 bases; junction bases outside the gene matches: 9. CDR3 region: CASKGRETDYEQYF. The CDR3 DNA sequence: TGTGCCAGCAAAGGGCGGGAGACCGACTACGAGCAGTACTTC.

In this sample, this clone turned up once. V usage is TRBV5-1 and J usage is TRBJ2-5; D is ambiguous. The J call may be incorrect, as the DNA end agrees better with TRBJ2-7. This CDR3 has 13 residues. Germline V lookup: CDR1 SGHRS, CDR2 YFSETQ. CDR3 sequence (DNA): TGCGCCAGCAGCTTGGAACAGCCCTACGAGCAGTACTTC. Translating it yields CASSLEQPYEQYF.

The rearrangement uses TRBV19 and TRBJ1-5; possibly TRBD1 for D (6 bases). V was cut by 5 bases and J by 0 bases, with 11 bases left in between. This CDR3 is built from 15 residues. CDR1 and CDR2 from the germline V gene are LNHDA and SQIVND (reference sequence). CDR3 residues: CASSGQGNSNQPQHF. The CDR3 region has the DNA TGTGCCAGTAGTGGGCAGGGGAATAGCAATCAGCCCCAGCATTTT.

CDR3 region: CASSFRMTGSGNTIYF. In DNA, the CDR3 is TGTGCCAGCAGCTTCCGCATGACAGGATCTGGAAACACCATATATTTT. The chain has TRBV7-8 and TRBJ1-3; TRBD1 is a possible D gene (6 bases). The germline V gene has CDR1 SGHVS and CDR2 FQNEAQ. Trimming shortened V by 3 bases and J by 1 base, and 13 bases separated the two germline ends. The CDR3 length is 16 residues.

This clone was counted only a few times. This CDR3 reads CASRLQVNYGYTF. The CDR3 coding sequence is TGTGCCAGCAGGCTACAGGTTAACTATGGCTACACCTTC. This chain uses TRBV6-5 with TRBJ1-2, with a weak D call TRBD1 (5 bases). This CDR3 is 13 amino acids long. Looked up from germline, CDR1 is MNHEY and CDR2 is SVGAGI. V was clipped by 6 bases and J by 1 base, with 9 bases between them.

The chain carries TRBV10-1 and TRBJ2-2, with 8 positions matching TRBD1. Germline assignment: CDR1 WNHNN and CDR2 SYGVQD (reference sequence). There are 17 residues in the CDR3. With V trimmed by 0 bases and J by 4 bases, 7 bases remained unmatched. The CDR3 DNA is TGCGCCAGCAGTGAGTCGTCGGACAGGGTTGTCACCGGGGAGCTGTTTTTT. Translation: CASSESSDRVVTGELFF.

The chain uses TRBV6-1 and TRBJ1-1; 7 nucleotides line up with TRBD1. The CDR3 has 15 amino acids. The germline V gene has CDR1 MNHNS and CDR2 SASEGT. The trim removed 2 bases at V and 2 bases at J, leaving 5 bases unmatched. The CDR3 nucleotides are TGTGCCAGCAGTGAAATCGGACAGGCAAACACTGAAGCTTTCTTT. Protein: CASSEIGQANTEAFF.

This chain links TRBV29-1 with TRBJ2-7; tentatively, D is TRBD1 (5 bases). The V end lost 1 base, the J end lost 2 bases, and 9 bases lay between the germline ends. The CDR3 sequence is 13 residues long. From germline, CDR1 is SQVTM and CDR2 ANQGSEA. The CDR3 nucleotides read TGCAGCGTTGAAGGGGGCAACACCTACGAGCAGTACTTC. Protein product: CSVEGGNTYEQYF.